This T cell receptor (beta chain) appears in the sequencing data of a study of T-cell memory formation after mild COVID-19. TCRdb re-called the 5' RACE reads through MiXCR, storing one row per CDR3 protein. The table includes more than 350,000 distinct CDR3 sequences, approximately 21% detected once. In its sample, this clonotype was seen a few times. V dropped 0 bases and J dropped 2 bases, with 7 bases sitting between them. Germline V gives CDR1 SGHAT, CDR2 FQNNGV. The CDR3 runs 14 residues. This rearrangement joins TRBV11-2 to TRBJ2-5; D possibly corresponds to TRBD2 (6 bases). The sequencing sample was made of PBMCs or a T cell subset sorted from them (not recorded which). This TCR derives from an adult woman who had mild COVID-19 (a few samples of this study predate the infection). Cell type and time point are not known. CDR3 amino acids: CASSLEGTQETQYF. CDR3 bases: TGTGCCAGCAGCTTAGAAGGGACTCAAGAGACCCAGTACTTC.